This T cell receptor beta chain appears in the sequencing data of a study of CD8+CD57+ T cells in acquired aplastic anemia. Genomic DNA provided the template from which TCR beta VDJ and CDR3 profiles were obtained. TCRdb re-analysed the reads in MiXCR, keeping a single row per CDR3 protein. The sample lists 120,000 or so distinct CDR3 sequences, less than 50% occurring once. CDR1 and CDR2 from the germline V gene are MRHNA and SNTAGT. V was clipped by 6 bases and J by 4 bases; unmatched bases: 4. The CDR3 contains 13 residues. CD8+CD57+ cell expansion, shown by flow cytometry, had occurred in the patients selected for sequencing. The diagnosis in all patients was severe acquired aplastic anemia. This clonotype was counted at least ten times.

The TCR comes from a human donor with aplastic anemia. V is TRBV6-4 and J is TRBJ1-1; 8 bases agree with TRBD1. The sample taken for sequencing was sorted CD4+, CD8+, or CD8+CD57+ T cells (not recorded which) from PBMCs. The chain's CDR3 is CASSRTGSTEAFF. In DNA form, the CDR3 reads TGTGCCAGCAGCCGGACAGGGAGCACTGAAGCTTTCTTT.